What follows are 27 T cell receptor beta chains derived from one specimen sequenced in a study of T cell responses to AZD1222 COVID-19 vaccine. Assay used: immunoSEQ multiplex PCR; TCRdb lists only in-frame clones, some missing. The top ten hold less than 3% of the sample, which has 200,000 or so clones, around 87% seen once. Sequencing used peripheral blood, obtained on day 0 of MenACWY control vaccination. The receptors come from an adult in good health.

This chain uses TRBV10-3 with TRBJ2-3, with 9 bases fitting TRBD1. The CDR3 spans 15 residues. Trimming removed 3 bases from V and 3 bases from J; junction bases left unmatched: 4. Germline V lookup: CDR1 ENHRY, CDR2 SYGVKD. CDR3 DNA sequence: TGTGCCATCAGTGACGGACAGGGGTGGACAGATACGCAGTATTTT. It translates to CAISDGQGWTDTQYF.

The V and J genes are TRBV19 and TRBJ1-1, with 7 bases fitting TRBD1. The CDR3 runs to 15 residues. Germline V gene data show CDR1 as LNHDA and CDR2 as SQIVND (reference sequence). V gave up 6 bases and J gave up 3 bases; unmatched junction bases: 10. The CDR3, as DNA: TGTGCCAGTAGCACCGGACAGGCAGCTTACACTGAAGCTTTCTTT. Translating gives CASSTGQAAYTEAFF.

The chain has TRBV4-3 and TRBJ2-3, with 7 bases lining up with TRBD1. Unmatched junction bases numbered 3, after V lost 1 base and J lost 2 bases. The CDR3 extends over 15 amino acids. Germline assignment: CDR1 LGHNA and CDR2 YSLEER. The DNA of the CDR3 is TGCGCCAGCAGCCAAGGGGGACAGCCCACAGATACGCAGTATTTT. Translation gives CASSQGGQPTDTQYF.

Written as DNA, the CDR3 is TGTGCCAGCAACATGCGAGACAATCAGCCCCAGCATTTT. Protein: CASNMRDNQPQHF. The chain recombines TRBV6-5 with TRBJ1-5; D remains ambiguous. The CDR3 spans 13 residues. CDR1 is MNHEY, CDR2 SVGAGI, per germline. Trimming pared 7 bases from V and 3 bases from J, leaving 10 bases between.

This chain connects TRBV7-2 to TRBJ2-7, with 7 bases fitting TRBD1. Germline V gene data show CDR1 as SGHTA and CDR2 as FQGNSA. V was clipped by 5 bases and J by 0 bases; unmatched bases: 7. This CDR3 region has 15 residues. The CDR3 nucleotides read TGTGCCAGCAGCCGCGCCGGGACAGCCTCCTACGAGCAGTACTTC. Its translation: CASSRAGTASYEQYF. Full variable domain (missing parts from reference TRBV7-2 and TRBJ2-7): GAGVSQSPSNKVTEKGKDVELRCDPISGHTALYWYRQSLGQGLEFLIYFQGNSAPDKSGLPSDRFSAERTGGSVSTLTIQRTQQEDSAVYLCASSRAGTASYEQYFGPGTRLTVT.

This chain links TRBV11-3 with TRBJ2-7, with TRBD1 matching over 9 bases. V shed 5 bases and J 4 bases; nucleotides not matched to a gene: 6. Germline values: CDR1 SGHNT, CDR2 YENEEA. The CDR3 contains 14 residues. CDR3 in amino acids: CASSPGQGSYEQYF. The DNA for the CDR3 is TGTGCCAGCAGCCCGGGACAGGGCAGTTACGAGCAGTACTTC.

This chain joins TRBV5-1 and TRBJ1-2, with D uncertain. Germline assignment: CDR1 SGHRS and CDR2 YFSETQ. This CDR3 is 13 amino acids long. Deletions cut 4 bases from V and 5 bases from J, with 12 bases between. In nucleotides, the CDR3 is TGCGCCAGCAGCGAGACGAGGGAGTATGGCTACACCTTC. It yields the protein CASSETREYGYTF.

The chain recombines TRBV5-6 with TRBJ1-1; no reliable D call. The CDR3 spans 13 residues. The V end lost 0 bases, the J end lost 7 bases, and 10 bases lay between the germline ends. Germline V lookup: CDR1 SGHDT, CDR2 YYEEEE. The CDR3 DNA reads TGTGCCAGCAGCTTGGGTGGGAAGATTGAAGCTTTCTTT. This gives the protein CASSLGGKIEAFF. The complete variable domain, with remaining parts taken from reference TRBV5-6 and TRBJ1-1, reads DAGVTQSPTHLIKTRGQQVTLRCSPKSGHDTVSWYQQALGQGPQFIFQYYEEEERQRGNFPDRFSGHQFPNYSSELNVNALLLGDSALYLCASSLGGKIEAFFGQGTRLTVV.

This clone was observed a handful of times. This chain uses TRBV6-2 or TRBV6-3 with TRBJ2-2; D is possibly TRBD2 (6 bases). The CDR3 extends over 15 amino acids. With 5 bases removed from V and 4 bases from J, the gap between germline ends came to 14 bases. The V gene's germline CDR1 is MNHEY and CDR2 SVGEGT. CDR3 amino acids: CASSTVGTVTGELFF. Written as DNA, the CDR3 is TGTGCCAGCAGTACCGTGGGGACTGTCACCGGGGAGCTGTTTTTT.

The V call is TRBV6-2 or TRBV6-3, the J call TRBJ2-5; D not resolved. The CDR3 extends over 17 amino acids. V lost 2 bases and J lost 2, with 18 bases in between. Germline V CDR1 and CDR2: MNHEY, SVGEGT. CDR3 protein: CASSYDSQSHRQETQYF. The CDR3 bases are TGTGCCAGCAGTTACGATTCACAGTCCCACCGACAAGAGACCCAGTACTTC.

The chain links TRBV7-9 to TRBJ1-2, with D tentatively TRBD1 (5 bases). From germline, CDR1 is SEHNR and CDR2 FQNEAQ (reference sequence). V shed 6 bases and J shed 3 bases, with 14 bases lying between them. CDR3 length: 14 residues. The CDR3 spells CASRPGWDDYGYTF. The CDR3 region has the DNA TGTGCCAGCAGACCGGGTTGGGACGACTATGGCTACACCTTC.

V and J are TRBV28 and TRBJ2-7; TRBD1 agrees at 8 bases. Per germline, CDR1 MDHEN and CDR2 SYDVKM. Unmatched junction bases numbered 10, after V lost 7 bases and J lost 2 bases. This CDR3 is 15 amino acids long. The CDR3 sequence: CASNPGGQVTYEQYF. CDR3 DNA: TGTGCCAGCAATCCTGGGGGACAGGTAACCTACGAGCAGTACTTC.

J is TRBJ1-2 and V is TRBV2; the D gene is possibly TRBD1 (6 bases). Trimming pared 7 bases from V and 3 bases from J, leaving 6 bases between. Germline CDR1 and CDR2: SNHLY and FYNNEI. CDR3 length equals 11 residues. CDR3 nucleotide sequence: TGTGCCAGCACAGGGGACTATGGCTACACCTTC. This translates into CASTGDYGYTF.

The CDR3 region is CASRPGDRATSGNQPQHF. CDR3 DNA sequence: TGTGCCAGCAGACCCGGGGACAGGGCAACGTCGGGCAATCAGCCCCAGCATTTT. The chain joins TRBV27 to TRBJ1-5; 9 nucleotides align to TRBD1. The trim removed 6 bases at V and 2 bases at J, leaving 14 bases unmatched. Germline V gene sequence: CDR1 MNHEY, CDR2 SMNVEV (reference sequence). This CDR3 spans 18 amino acids.

This chain uses TRBV11-1 with TRBJ2-1; 11 bases are a match to TRBD2. V shed 5 bases, J shed 0 bases, and the junction held 0 bases outside the gene matches. This CDR3 is built from 15 residues. From germline, CDR1 is SGHAT and CDR2 FQDESV (reference sequence). The DNA of the CDR3 is TGTGCCAGCAGCACTAGCGGGAGCTCCTACAATGAGCAGTTCTTC. It yields the protein CASSTSGSSYNEQFF.

This clone was detected only a few times. The CDR3 DNA follows: TGTGCCATCAGCCAATGGGAGGGCAATCAGCCCCAGCATTTT. Its translation is CAISQWEGNQPQHF. V is TRBV10-3 and J is TRBJ1-5, with unresolved D. This CDR3 is 14 amino acids long. V gave up 6 bases and J gave up 2 bases, with 11 bases separating them. Germline V gene sequence: CDR1 ENHRY, CDR2 SYGVKD.

This chain uses TRBV9 with TRBJ2-5; TRBD2 agrees at 7 bases. There are 13 residues in the CDR3. Germline values: CDR1 SGDLS, CDR2 YYNGEE. V lost 3 bases and J lost 4; bases outside the gene matches: 3. This chain's CDR3 is CASSAREGETQYF. In DNA form, the CDR3 reads TGTGCCAGCAGCGCCAGGGAGGGAGAGACCCAGTACTTC.

The chain has TRBV20-1 and TRBJ2-7; D unclear. The CDR3 contains 11 residues. CDR1 DFQATT and CDR2 SNEGSKA come from the germline V gene (reference sequence). CDR3 protein: CRVDTDYEQYF. Written as DNA, the CDR3 is TGCAGGGTAGACACGGACTACGAGCAGTACTTC.

The V gene is TRBV6-2 or TRBV6-3, the J gene TRBJ1-5; D remains ambiguous. V dropped 2 bases and J dropped 3 bases, with 11 bases sitting between them. Germline V CDR1 and CDR2: MNHEY, SVGEGT. CDR3 length: 15 residues. The CDR3 region is CASSYPGRVNQPQHF. Written as DNA, the CDR3 is TGTGCCAGCAGTTACCCCGGACGGGTCAATCAGCCCCAGCATTTT.

V and J are TRBV5-1 and TRBJ2-1; 9 bases are shared with TRBD1. CDR3 length equals 14 residues. Per the germline V gene, CDR1 is SGHRS and CDR2 is YFSETQ. The junction had 0 bases not matched to a gene; V was cut back by 0 bases and J by 5 bases. The CDR3 bases are TGCGCCAGCAGCTTGGGGGACAGGGACAATGAGCAGTTCTTC. This gives the protein CASSLGDRDNEQFF.

This chain connects TRBV5-8 to TRBJ2-2; no definite D call. Germline V gene data show CDR1 as SGHTS and CDR2 as YDEGEE. V shed 1 base and J shed 6 bases, with 16 bases lying between them. The CDR3 totals 16 residues. The CDR3 reads CASSLFLGVSPGELFF. CDR3 sequence (DNA): TGTGCCAGCAGCTTGTTTCTCGGAGTCAGCCCCGGGGAGCTGTTTTTT.

The chain has TRBV9 and TRBJ1-6; D possibly corresponds to TRBD1 (5 bases). Trimming shortened V by 4 bases and J by 7 bases, and 12 bases separated the two germline ends. This CDR3 spans 14 amino acids. Germline CDR1 reads SGDLS; CDR2 reads YYNGEE. CDR3: CASSPTGGNSPLHF. CDR3 nucleotide sequence: TGTGCCAGCAGCCCCACGGGGGGAAATTCACCCCTCCACTTT.

The chain is built from TRBV6-5 and TRBJ2-1, with TRBD1 matching 7 bases. Germline CDR1 MNHEY, CDR2 SVGAGI. The J segment lost 6 bases and the V segment lost 6 bases, leaving 5 bases of the junction unmatched. The CDR3 length is 13 residues. The CDR3 loop is CASRRSGGNEQFF. As DNA, the CDR3 is TGTGCCAGCAGACGGTCAGGGGGCAATGAGCAGTTCTTC.

The chain couples TRBV6-5 to TRBJ1-2; 8 nucleotides match TRBD1. CDR3 length: 13 residues. Trimming cost V 5 bases and J 2 bases; bases outside gene matches: 1. Germline assignment: CDR1 MNHEY and CDR2 SVGAGI. In DNA, the CDR3 is TGTGCCAGCAGTAGGACAGGGAACTATGGCTACACCTTC. Amino acid sequence: CASSRTGNYGYTF.

The chain employs TRBV5-1 and TRBJ1-5; 7 positions match TRBD1. The CDR3 has 15 residues. CDR1 and CDR2 (germline): SGHRS, YFSETQ. V was clipped by 3 bases and J by 1 base; unmatched bases: 4. The CDR3 region has the DNA TGCGCCAGCAGCTGGACAGGCCTGAGCAATCAGCCCCAGCATTTT. Its translation: CASSWTGLSNQPQHF.

The rearrangement links TRBV4-2 to TRBJ2-1; tentatively, D is TRBD1 or TRBD2 (6 bases each). CDR3 length: 16 residues. The ends were cut back, 0 bases at V and 10 bases at J, with 19 bases in the middle. From germline, CDR1 is LGHNA and CDR2 YNFKEQ. As DNA, the CDR3 is TGTGCCAGCAGCCAAGAGAAGGGGGGCCATTCTGACGAGCAGTTCTTC. Protein: CASSQEKGGHSDEQFF.

The J gene is TRBJ2-3, the V gene TRBV3-1 (or the pseudogene TRBV3-2), with a possible D match to TRBD2 (6 bases). CDR3 length equals 14 residues. From germline, CDR1 is LGHDT and CDR2 YNNKEL (reference sequence). Trimming pared 0 bases from V and 4 bases from J, leaving 8 bases between. CDR3 protein: CASSQDPGADTQYF. CDR3 coding DNA: TGTGCCAGCAGCCAAGATCCGGGAGCAGATACGCAGTATTTT.